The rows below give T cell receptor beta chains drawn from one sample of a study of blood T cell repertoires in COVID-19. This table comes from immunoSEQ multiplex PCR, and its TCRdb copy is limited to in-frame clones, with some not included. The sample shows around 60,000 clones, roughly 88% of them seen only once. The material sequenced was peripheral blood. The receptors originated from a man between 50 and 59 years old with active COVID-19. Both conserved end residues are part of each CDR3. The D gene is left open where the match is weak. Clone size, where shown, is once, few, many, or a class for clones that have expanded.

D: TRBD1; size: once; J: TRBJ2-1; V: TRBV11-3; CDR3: CASSRDSNYNEQFF; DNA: TGTGCCAGCAGCCGGGACAGTAACTACAATGAGCAGTTCTTC
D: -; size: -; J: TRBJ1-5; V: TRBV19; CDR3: CASSIGGGTRNQPQHF; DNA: TGTGCCAGTAGTATTGGGGGGGGGACAAGGAATCAGCCCCAGCATTTT
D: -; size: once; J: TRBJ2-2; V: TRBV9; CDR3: CASSVDRTGELFF; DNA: TGTGCCAGCAGCGTAGATCGGACCGGGGAGCTGTTTTTT
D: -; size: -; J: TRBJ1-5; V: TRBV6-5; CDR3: CASTGGSSNQPQHF; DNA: TGTGCCAGCACGGGGGGTAGTAGCAATCAGCCCCAGCATTTT
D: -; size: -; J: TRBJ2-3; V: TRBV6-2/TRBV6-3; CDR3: CASSYRTGDTQYF; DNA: TGTGCCAGCAGTTACCGAACGGGGGATACGCAGTATTTT
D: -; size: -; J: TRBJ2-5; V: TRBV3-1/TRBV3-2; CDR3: CASSFQGWETQYF; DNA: TGTGCCAGCAGCTTTCAGGGATGGGAGACCCAGTACTTC
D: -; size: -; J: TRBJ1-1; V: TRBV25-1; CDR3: CASSESGHHLGAEAFF; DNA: TGTGCCAGCAGTGAATCGGGACACCATTTGGGCGCTGAAGCTTTCTTT
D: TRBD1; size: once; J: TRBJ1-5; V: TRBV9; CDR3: CASSVDGQGYQPQHF; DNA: TGTGCCAGCAGCGTAGATGGACAGGGCTATCAGCCCCAGCATTTT
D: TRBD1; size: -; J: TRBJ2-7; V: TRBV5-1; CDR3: CASSLEVTGGEQYF; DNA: TGCGCCAGCAGCTTGGAGGTCACAGGGGGAGAGCAGTACTTC
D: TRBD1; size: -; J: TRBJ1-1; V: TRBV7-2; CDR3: CASSSKQGVSTEAFF; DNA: TGTGCCAGCAGCTCGAAACAGGGGGTAAGCACTGAAGCTTTCTTT
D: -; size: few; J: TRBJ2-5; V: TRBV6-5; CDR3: CASSRGPETQYF; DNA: TGTGCCAGCAGTCGGGGTCCAGAGACCCAGTACTTC
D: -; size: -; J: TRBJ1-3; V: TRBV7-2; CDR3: CASSSPGSKHSGNTIYF; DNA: TGTGCCAGCAGCTCCCCAGGGTCTAAGCACTCTGGAAACACCATATATTTT
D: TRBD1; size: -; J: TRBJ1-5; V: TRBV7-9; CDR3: CASIPGGTGGDQPQHF; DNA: TGTGCCAGCATCCCCGGAGGGACAGGGGGCGATCAGCCCCAGCATTTT
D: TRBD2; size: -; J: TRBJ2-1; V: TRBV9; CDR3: CASSPLAGGYNEQFF; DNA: TGTGCCAGCAGCCCTCTCGCGGGGGGGTACAATGAGCAGTTCTTC
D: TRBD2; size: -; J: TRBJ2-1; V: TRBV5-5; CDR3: CASSLVGGGAAGEQFF; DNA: TGTGCCAGCAGCTTGGTCGGCGGGGGGGCCGCGGGTGAGCAGTTCTTC
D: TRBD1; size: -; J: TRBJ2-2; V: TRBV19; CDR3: CASRTGQVIAGELFF; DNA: TGTGCCAGTAGGACGGGACAGGTGATCGCCGGGGAGCTGTTTTTT
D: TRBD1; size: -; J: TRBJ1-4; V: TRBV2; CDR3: CASSEWRDRGRGNEKLFF; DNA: TGTGCCAGCAGTGAATGGCGAGACAGGGGGCGCGGTAATGAAAAACTGTTTTTT
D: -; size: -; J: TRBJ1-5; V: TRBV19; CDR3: CASSIDREEGQPQHF; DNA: TGTGCCAGTAGTATTGATCGGGAAGAGGGTCAGCCCCAGCATTTT
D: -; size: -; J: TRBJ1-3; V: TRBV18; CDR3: CASARAGSGNTIYF; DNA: TGTGCCAGCGCCCGGGCGGGCTCTGGAAACACCATATATTTT
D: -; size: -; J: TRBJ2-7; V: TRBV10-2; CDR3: CAGFTGIWSYEQYF; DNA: TGCGCCGGATTTACAGGGATATGGTCCTACGAGCAGTACTTC
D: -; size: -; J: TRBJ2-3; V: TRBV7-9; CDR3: CASSEGLSTDTQYF; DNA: TGTGCCAGCAGCGAGGGCCTTAGCACAGATACGCAGTATTTT
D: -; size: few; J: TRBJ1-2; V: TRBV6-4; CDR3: CASSDPGWGDYGYTF; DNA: TGTGCCAGCAGTGACCCAGGATGGGGGGACTATGGCTACACCTTC
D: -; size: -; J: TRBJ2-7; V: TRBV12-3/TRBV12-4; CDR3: CASSRVAYEQYF; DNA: TGTGCCAGCAGTCGGGTCGCCTACGAGCAGTACTTC
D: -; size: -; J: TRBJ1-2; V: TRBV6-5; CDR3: CASQGRLYGYTF; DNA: TGTGCCAGCCAGGGCAGGCTGTATGGCTACACCTTC
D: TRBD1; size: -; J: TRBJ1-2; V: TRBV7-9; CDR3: CASSRGLGQGNYGYTF; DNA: TGTGCCAGCAGCCGGGGGTTGGGACAGGGGAACTATGGCTACACCTTC
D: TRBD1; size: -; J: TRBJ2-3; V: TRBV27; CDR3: CASSLPRTGPTDTQYF; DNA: TGTGCCAGCAGTCTTCCTCGGACAGGGCCCACAGATACGCAGTATTTT
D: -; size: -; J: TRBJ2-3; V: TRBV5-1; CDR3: CASSSFRAGTDTQYF; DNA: TGCGCCAGCAGCTCGTTCAGGGCTGGCACAGATACGCAGTATTTT
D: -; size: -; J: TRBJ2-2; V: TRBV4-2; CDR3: CASSQAEGGPGELFF; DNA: TGTGCCAGCAGCCAAGCGGAGGGCGGCCCCGGGGAGCTGTTTTTT
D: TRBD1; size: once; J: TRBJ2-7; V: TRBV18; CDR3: CASSPGTGVSYEQYF; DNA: TGTGCCAGCTCACCAGGGACAGGAGTCTCCTACGAGCAGTACTTC
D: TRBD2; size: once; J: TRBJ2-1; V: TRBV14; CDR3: CASSQDRRLAGAPREQFF; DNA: TGTGCCAGCAGCCAAGATCGTCGACTAGCGGGGGCCCCGAGGGAGCAGTTCTTC
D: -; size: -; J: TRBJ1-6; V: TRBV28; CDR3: CASSPRWIQPLHF; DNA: TGTGCCAGCAGTCCTAGGTGGATACAACCCCTCCACTTT
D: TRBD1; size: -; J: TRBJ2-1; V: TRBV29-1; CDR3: CSVSGTAGNEQFF; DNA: TGCAGCGTCTCCGGGACAGCAGGCAATGAGCAGTTCTTC
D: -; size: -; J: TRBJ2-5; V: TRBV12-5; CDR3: CASGLIGETQYF; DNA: TGTGCTAGTGGTTTGATCGGAGAGACCCAGTACTTC
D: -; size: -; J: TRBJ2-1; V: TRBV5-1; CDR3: CASSFGSSYNEQFF; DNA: TGCGCCAGCAGCTTCGGGAGCTCCTACAATGAGCAGTTCTTC